The 13 T cell receptor beta chains given below trace back to one sample, sequenced in a study of CD8 T cells in Susac syndrome. An input of 0.5 to 1 ug of RNA was subjected to reverse transcription using random hexamers. Each CDR3 protein gets one entry after TCRdb re-called the immunoSEQ multiplex PCR reads with MiXCR. The table has about 180,000 distinct CDR3 sequences, 95% seen once. The source material was CD4+ T cells from PBMCs. The receptors derive from a human donor with multiple sclerosis.

J is TRBJ2-3 and V is TRBV29-1; D gene unclear. There are 11 residues in the CDR3. Germline V CDR1 and CDR2: SQVTM, ANQGSEA. Trimming took off 6 bases at V and 4 bases at J, with 8 bases between the two ends. CDR3 sequence (DNA): TGCAGCGTCCCTAGGCCAGATACGCAGTATTTT. The encoded protein is CSVPRPDTQYF.

The V gene is TRBV30, the J gene TRBJ2-5, with D hard to call. The CDR3 is 13 residues long. The germline V gene encodes CDR1 GTSNPN and CDR2 SVGIG (reference sequence). The V end lost 0 bases, the J end lost 5 bases, and 10 bases lay between the germline ends. CDR3 loop: CAWSVALGETQYF. In nucleotides, the CDR3 is TGTGCCTGGAGTGTAGCCCTCGGGGAGACCCAGTACTTC.

The chain has TRBV18 and TRBJ2-5, with TRBD2 identical over 7 bases. The V and J ends lost 3 bases and 1 base, in that order; junction bases with no gene match: 11. The CDR3 sequence is 17 residues long. Germline-derived CDR1 and CDR2 are KGHSH and LQKENI. The chain's CDR3 is CASSPTLRQRGQETQYF. CDR3 nucleotide sequence: TGTGCCAGCTCACCCACCCTACGGCAGCGGGGCCAAGAGACCCAGTACTTC.

V and J are TRBV20-1 and TRBJ2-5; D ambiguous. The V gene lost 1 base and the J gene lost 5 bases, with 11 bases spanning the gap. Germline V lookup: CDR1 DFQATT, CDR2 SNEGSKA (reference sequence). This CDR3 has 13 amino acids. The CDR3 DNA sequence: TGCAGTGCTAGAGTACCGGGTCCGGAGACCCAGTACTTC. Residues: CSARVPGPETQYF.

The chain links TRBV5-1 to TRBJ1-6, with unresolved D. The length of the CDR3 is 20 residues. With 4 bases removed from V and 7 bases from J, the gap between germline ends came to 30 bases. Germline CDR1 is SGHRS and CDR2 is YFSETQ. For the CDR3, the DNA is TGCGCCAGCAGCCCGGGTACACTAGCGGCTCGGGGAGGAGGGAATTCACCCCTCCACTTT. Encoded protein: CASSPGTLAARGGGNSPLHF.

This clonotype was seen a single time. The rearrangement links TRBV30 to TRBJ1-6; the D gene is possibly TRBD1 (5 bases). This CDR3 contains 14 residues. Trimming stripped 0 bases from V and 7 bases from J, with 10 bases between. Germline values: CDR1 GTSNPN, CDR2 SVGIG (reference sequence). CDR3 sequence reads: CAWSVEGRNSPLHF. The CDR3, as DNA: TGTGCCTGGAGTGTAGAGGGACGAAATTCACCCCTCCACTTT.

This chain joins TRBV20-1 and TRBJ2-2; 10 nucleotides align to TRBD1. The V and J ends lost 4 bases and 7 bases, in that order; junction bases with no gene match: 15. This CDR3 contains 17 residues. CDR1 and CDR2 (germline): DFQATT, SNEGSKA (reference sequence). CDR3 sequence reads: CSAIPGQGRGVGGELFF. The CDR3 nucleotides read TGCAGTGCTATACCGGGACAGGGGAGGGGAGTTGGCGGGGAGCTGTTTTTT.

For this clonotype: The junction shows a germline mismatch at one end, possibly a read error. The chain combines TRBV5-6 with TRBJ1-1; a weak D match, TRBD1 (6 bases). The germline CDR1 and CDR2 sequences are SGHDT and YYEEEE. The CDR3 is 16 amino acids. CDR3 residues: CASSFRPGGANTEVFF. CDR3 DNA sequence: TGTGCCAGCAGCTTTAGGCCCGGGGGGGCGAACACTGAAGTTTTCTTT.

This chain joins TRBV6-5 and TRBJ1-5; 7 bases match TRBD1. After removal of 8 bases from V and 4 bases from J, the junction contained 5 bases not matched to a gene. CDR3 length: 13 residues. Germline CDR1 reads MNHEY; CDR2 reads SVGAGI. In nucleotides, the CDR3 is TGTGCCAGCTCTAACAGGGGTAATCAGCCCCAGCATTTT. This sequence encodes CASSNRGNQPQHF.

CDR3 in DNA: TGTGCCAGCAGCCAGGGACTAGCGGGGGGACCTGTGTGGGAGACCCAGTACTTC. Translating gives CASSQGLAGGPVWETQYF. The rearrangement links TRBV3-1 to TRBJ2-5, with 15 nucleotides matching TRBD2. The V and J ends lost 3 bases and 5 bases, in that order; junction bases with no gene match: 10. This CDR3 contains 18 residues. From germline, CDR1 is LGHDT and CDR2 YNNKEL (reference sequence).

V usage is TRBV29-1 and J usage is TRBJ1-1; 7 nucleotides match TRBD1. The junction had 8 bases not matched to a gene; V was cut back by 6 bases and J by 1 base. Germline CDR1 SQVTM, CDR2 ANQGSEA. This CDR3 is 14 amino acids long. As DNA, the CDR3 is TGCAGCGTCTCCAGGGGGGGAGAGAACACTGAAGCTTTCTTT. Translated, it gives CSVSRGGENTEAFF. Full variable domain (rest looked up from reference TRBV29-1 and TRBJ1-1): SAVISQKPSRDICQRGTSLTIQCQVDSQVTMMFWYRQQPGQSLTLIATANQGSEATYESGFVIDKFPISRPNLTFSTLTVSNMSPEDSSIYLCSVSRGGENTEAFFGQGTRLTVV.

This rearrangement joins TRBV11-2 to TRBJ2-1; a weak D match, TRBD2 (5 bases). The V gene lost 7 bases and the J gene lost 6 bases, with 19 bases spanning the gap. This CDR3 comprises 15 residues. Germline-derived CDR1 and CDR2 are SGHAT and FQNNGV. In DNA, the CDR3 is TGTGCCAGCAACCGAGGGAACAGATTCGGCAATGAGCAGTTCTTC. Translating it yields CASNRGNRFGNEQFF.

The gene calls are TRBV4-3 and TRBJ2-7; D gene uncertain. The ends were cut back, 3 bases at V and 3 bases at J, with 12 bases in the middle. Germline values: CDR1 LGHNA, CDR2 YSLEER. The CDR3 runs to 14 residues. CDR3 amino acids: CASSQGTGLYEQYF. The CDR3 coding sequence is TGCGCCAGCAGCCAGGGAACCGGGCTCTACGAGCAGTACTTC.